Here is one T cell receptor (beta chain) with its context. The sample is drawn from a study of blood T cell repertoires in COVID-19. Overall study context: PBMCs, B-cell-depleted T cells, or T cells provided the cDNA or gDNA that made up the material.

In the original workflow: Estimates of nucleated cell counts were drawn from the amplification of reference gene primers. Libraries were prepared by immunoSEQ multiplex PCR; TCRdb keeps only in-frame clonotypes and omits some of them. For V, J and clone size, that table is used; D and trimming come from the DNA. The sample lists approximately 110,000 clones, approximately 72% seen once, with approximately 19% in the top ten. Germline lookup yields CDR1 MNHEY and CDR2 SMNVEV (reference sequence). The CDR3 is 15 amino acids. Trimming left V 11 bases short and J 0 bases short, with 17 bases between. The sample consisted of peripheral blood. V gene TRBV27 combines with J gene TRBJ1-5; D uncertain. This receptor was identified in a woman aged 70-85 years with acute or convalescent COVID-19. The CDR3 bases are TGTGCCGGTCCCAATGGGCGCTATAGCAATCAGCCCCAGCATTTT. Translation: CAGPNGRYSNQPQHF.